A single TCR beta chain is shown here with its context. Time point defined: pre-sensitization, week 0. Indicated treatment: therapeutic diphenylcyclopropenone sensitization with weekly scalp DPC. The germline CDR1 and CDR2 sequences are MNHEY and SMNVEV (reference sequence). This CDR3 is built from 8 residues. Trimming shortened V by 9 bases and J by 8 bases, and 4 bases separated the two germline ends. MiXCR was run by TCRdb on the RACE reads, yielding one entry per CDR3 protein. Of about 260,000 distinct CDR3 sequences detected, over 8% appear once; the ten largest clones hold about 2.5%. This sample was included in a study of human T cells and chemical hapten exposure. Across the whole study: Donors were sensitized with 2% DPC on the upper inner arm.

This receptor was identified in a woman in her thirties or forties with alopecia areata. Some clones in this sample may be carry-over from other donors' samples. The genes are TRBV27 and TRBJ2-5, with unresolved D. The input for sequencing was whole blood, taken in connection with sensitization to the hapten diphenylcyclopropenone (DPC). The CDR3 nucleotides are TGTGCCAGGGAAACCCAGTACTTC. This sequence encodes CARETQYF.